This T cell receptor (beta chain) was sequenced during a study of T cell responses to AZD1222 COVID-19 vaccine. General study findings and limits: The peak T cell response came first, and repertoires were sampled only after it. The donors showed a predominance of white British ancestry and of females, with possible underestimation of clonal diversity. Vaccine-related CD4 TCRs covered spike, predominating at 160-218 and 743-854. Only a handful of AZD1222 recipients, more than 5 in all, had baseline seropositivity.

This table comes from immunoSEQ multiplex PCR, and its TCRdb copy is limited to in-frame clones, with some not included. Its table records about 140,000 clones. The CDR3 spans 13 residues. CDR1 is LNHDA and CDR2 is SQIVND in the germline V gene (reference sequence). On this clone: Its antigen is undetermined. The junction shows a germline mismatch at one end, possibly a read error.

The TCR was taken from an adult in good health. V is TRBV19 and J is TRBJ2-1, with D possibly matching TRBD1 (5 bases). Sequenced material: peripheral blood. CDR3 DNA: TGTGCTAGTAGCCCAGGGCCCCTCTTTGAGCAGTTCTTC. Translated: CASSPGPLFEQFF.